Each of the 24 T cell receptor beta chains below was sequenced from the same sample in a study of shared clonotypes between healthy human individuals. Repertoires were generated with immunoSEQ multiplex PCR, while TCRdb's copy carries only in-frame clones and drops some. The profile shows fewer than 500,000 clones, almost 80% of them singletons. The sample was PBMCs. The receptors shown here come from a woman aged 40 to 49 in good health. Some clones in this sample may be carry-over from other donors' samples.

Regarding this clone: This specimen includes other DNA sequences encoding the same CDR3. V and J are TRBV28 and TRBJ2-7; D gene ambiguous. Trimming stripped 11 bases from V and 1 base from J, with 9 bases between. The CDR3 covers 11 residues. The germline V gene has CDR1 MDHEN and CDR2 SYDVKM. The chain's CDR3 is CASRRSYEQYF. The CDR3 nucleotides read TGTGCCTCGCGGAGATCCTACGAGCAGTACTTC.

This chain connects TRBV19 to TRBJ1-5; D is possibly TRBD1 (5 bases). The CDR3 totals 15 residues. V was shortened by 7 bases and J by 6 bases, with 19 bases between the two germline ends. Germline values: CDR1 LNHDA, CDR2 SQIVND (reference sequence). The CDR3 reads CASTPGGGWGQPQHF. For the CDR3, the DNA is TGTGCCAGTACCCCTGGGGGGGGTTGGGGTCAGCCCCAGCATTTT.

Of note for this clone: The identical CDR3 is also encoded by other nucleotide sequences in the sample. This chain connects TRBV30 to TRBJ2-1; D not resolved. The CDR3 loop spans 13 amino acids. Germline V gene lookup returns CDR1 GTSNPN and CDR2 SVGIG (reference sequence). V was pared by 0 bases and J by 6 bases, with 9 bases between. CDR3: CAWSVRAVNEQFF. In DNA form, the CDR3 reads TGTGCCTGGAGTGTTCGGGCGGTCAATGAGCAGTTCTTC.

On this clone: This may come from a read error, since a much larger clone is one base off. The J gene is TRBJ2-7, the V gene TRBV9, with a tentative D call TRBD2 (5 bases). The CDR3 is 12 amino acids. The V and J ends lost 5 bases and 3 bases respectively, with 9 bases between them. CDR1 and CDR2 from the germline V gene are SGDLS and YYNGEE. DNA of the CDR3: TGTGCCAGCAGTCCCGGGGACTACGAGCAGTACTTC. It specifies CASSPGDYEQYF.

This rearrangement joins TRBV18 to TRBJ2-7, with 9 positions matching TRBD1. V shed 3 bases, J shed 3 bases, and the junction held 6 bases outside the gene matches. Germline-derived CDR1 and CDR2 are KGHSH and LQKENI. This CDR3 contains 15 residues. The CDR3 loop is CASSPTGQGGYEQYF. The DNA of the CDR3 is TGTGCCAGCTCACCCACGGGACAGGGAGGCTACGAGCAGTACTTC.

CDR3 in DNA: TGTGCCAGCTCACCTCCAGTTACCCCCTACGAGCAGTACTTC. Its translation: CASSPPVTPYEQYF. The V and J genes are TRBV18 and TRBJ2-7; D gene ambiguous. The V end lost 3 bases, the J end lost 2 bases, and 11 bases lay between the germline ends. The CDR3 extends over 14 amino acids. Germline V gives CDR1 KGHSH, CDR2 LQKENI. The full variable domain, its missing parts supplied by reference TRBV18 and TRBJ2-7, is NAGVMQNPRHLVRRRGQEARLRCSPMKGHSHVYWYRQLPEEGLKFMVYLQKENIIDESGMPKERFSAEFPKEGPSILRIQQVVRGDSAAYFCASSPPVTPYEQYFGPGTRLTVT.

The chain has TRBV7-6 and TRBJ2-7, with unresolved D. This CDR3 has 15 residues. Germline V gives CDR1 SGHVS, CDR2 FNYEAQ. Trimming removed 0 bases at V and 5 bases at J, with 14 bases between. The CDR3 protein is CASSLAPTPPDEQYF. The CDR3 nucleotides are TGTGCCAGCAGCTTAGCGCCCACCCCTCCGGACGAGCAGTACTTC.

The chain is built from TRBV20-1 and TRBJ2-7; tentative D call: TRBD1 (6 bases). V was clipped by 1 base and J by 6 bases, with 7 bases between them. From germline, CDR1 is DFQATT and CDR2 SNEGSKA (reference sequence). The CDR3 sequence is 11 residues long. As DNA, the CDR3 is TGCAGTGCTAGAGGGGACACCGAGCAGTACTTC. Protein sequence: CSARGDTEQYF.

The chain uses TRBV4-3 and TRBJ2-5; 7 positions match TRBD1. The V gene end was trimmed by 4 bases and the J gene end by 4 bases; junction bases not matched to a gene: 6. The CDR3 sequence is 14 residues long. Germline V lookup: CDR1 LGHNA, CDR2 YSLEER. CDR3 nucleotides: TGCGCCAGCAGCCTGGGACAGTTTGTAGAGACCCAGTACTTC. This translates into CASSLGQFVETQYF.

V and J are TRBV2 and TRBJ2-5; 9 bases map to TRBD1. The junction had 1 base not matched to a gene; V was cut back by 4 bases and J by 1 base. CDR3 size: 14 residues. Germline CDR1 reads SNHLY; CDR2 reads FYNNEI. The CDR3 DNA reads TGTGCCAGCAGTGGGGACAGGGCCCAAGAGACCCAGTACTTC. Protein: CASSGDRAQETQYF.

Regarding this clone: The identical CDR3 is also encoded by other nucleotide sequences in the sample. The V call is TRBV7-2, the J call TRBJ2-5, with 8 bases lining up with TRBD1. The V gene end was trimmed by 2 bases and the J gene end by 4 bases; junction bases not matched to a gene: 3. CDR1 SGHTA and CDR2 FQGNSA come from the germline V gene. This CDR3 region has 14 residues. CDR3 loop: CASSLRQGAETQYF. The CDR3 DNA follows: TGTGCCAGCAGCTTAAGGCAGGGGGCAGAGACCCAGTACTTC.

The table lists this clone with a few counts. The rearrangement links TRBV30 to TRBJ1-5, with D perhaps matching TRBD1 (5 bases). Trimming left V 2 bases short and J 2 bases short, with 22 bases between. The CDR3 sequence is 18 residues long. Germline lookup yields CDR1 GTSNPN and CDR2 SVGIG (reference sequence). The CDR3 loop is CAWSQTRTTGDGNQPQHF. As DNA, the CDR3 is TGTGCCTGGAGTCAGACCCGAACTACAGGTGATGGCAATCAGCCCCAGCATTTT. The full variable domain, rest sourced from reference TRBV30 and TRBJ1-5, is SQTIHQWPATLVQPVGSPLSLECTVEGTSNPNLYWYRQAAGRGLQLLFYSVGIGQISSEVPQNLSASRPQDRQFILSSKKLLLSDSGFYLCAWSQTRTTGDGNQPQHFGDGTRLSIL.

The chain employs TRBV28 and TRBJ2-1; TRBD1 agrees at 9 bases. Germline values: CDR1 MDHEN, CDR2 SYDVKM. J was trimmed by 5 bases and V by 2 bases; bases with no gene match: 4. The CDR3 is 15 amino acids. CDR3 amino acids: CASSLMGTGNNEQFF. CDR3 sequence (DNA): TGTGCCAGCAGTTTAATGGGGACAGGGAACAATGAGCAGTTCTTC. The whole variable domain, filled in from reference TRBV28 and TRBJ2-1, reads DVKVTQSSRYLVKRTGEKVFLECVQDMDHENMFWYRQDPGLGLRLIYFSYDVKMKEKGDIPEGYSVSREKKERFSLILESASTNQTSMYLCASSLMGTGNNEQFFGPGTRLTVL.

The CDR3 protein is CASSVTGGSTDTQYF. The CDR3 region has the DNA TGTGCCAGCAGCGTCACAGGGGGGAGCACAGATACGCAGTATTTT. This chain uses TRBV9 with TRBJ2-3, with 8 positions matching TRBD1. Unmatched junction bases numbered 2, after V lost 2 bases and J lost 0 bases. The germline V gene has CDR1 SGDLS and CDR2 YYNGEE. This CDR3 comprises 15 residues.

V gene TRBV27 combines with J gene TRBJ2-7, with TRBD1 matching 7 bases. Germline CDR1 reads MNHEY; CDR2 reads SMNVEV (reference sequence). The CDR3 has 12 amino acids. V lost 6 bases to trimming and J lost 6 bases; unmatched junction nucleotides: 5. The DNA of the CDR3 is TGTGCCAGCAGCCCAGACAGGGTCGAGCAGTACTTC. Its translation is CASSPDRVEQYF.

The rearrangement links TRBV18 to TRBJ1-3; TRBD1 is a possible D gene (6 bases). Between the trimmed V and J ends, which lost 5 bases and 9 bases, there was a span of 14 bases. The CDR3 length is 13 residues. Per germline, CDR1 KGHSH and CDR2 LQKENI. The CDR3 bases are TGTGCCAGCTCATCTCAAGGGGGAGCCACCATATATTTT. Translating it yields CASSSQGGATIYF.

The table lists this clone with a count of one. The chain employs TRBV19 and TRBJ1-4; 11 nucleotides agree with TRBD1. Germline values: CDR1 LNHDA, CDR2 SQIVND (reference sequence). The CDR3 has 17 amino acids. V dropped 4 bases and J dropped 6; count of bases not matched to a gene: 10. For the CDR3, the DNA is TGTGCCAGTAGTACCCGAGGACAGGGGGCGGTGGATGAAAAACTGTTTTTT. Its protein product is CASSTRGQGAVDEKLFF.

The sample holds a few counts of this clone. CDR3 in DNA: TGTGCCAGCAGTGACCATGGGGGGAATCAGCCCCAGCATTTT. This encodes CASSDHGGNQPQHF. The V call is TRBV25-1, the J call TRBJ1-5, with a possible D match to TRBD1 (5 bases). The germline V gene has CDR1 MGHDK and CDR2 SYGVNS. The ends were cut back, 3 bases at V and 4 bases at J, with 10 bases in the middle. The CDR3 runs to 14 residues. Looking up the rest from reference TRBV25-1 and TRBJ1-5 gives the full variable domain: EADIYQTPRYLVIGTGKKITLECSQTMGHDKMYWYQQDPGMELHLIHYSYGVNSTEKGDLSSESTVSRIRTEHFPLTLESARPSHTSQYLCASSDHGGNQPQHFGDGTRLSIL.

The chain couples TRBV29-1 to TRBJ2-3, with TRBD2 matching 7 bases. V was pared by 4 bases and J by 2 bases, with 3 bases of the junction left unmatched. CDR1 and CDR2 from the germline V gene are SQVTM and ANQGSEA. The CDR3 is 13 amino acids. The CDR3 DNA follows: TGCAGCGTTGGGGGGGGGTCCACAGATACGCAGTATTTT. It is translated as CSVGGGSTDTQYF.

The chain combines TRBV28 with TRBJ1-5; TRBD1 is a possible D gene (6 bases). V dropped 2 bases and J dropped 2 bases, with 10 bases sitting between them. CDR1 and CDR2 from the germline V gene are MDHEN and SYDVKM. The CDR3 has 15 residues. CDR3: CASSLPGGGNQPQHF. The CDR3, as DNA: TGTGCCAGCAGTTTACCGGGGGGCGGCAATCAGCCCCAGCATTTT.

Turning to this clone: Other DNA sequences in this specimen translate into the identical CDR3. This chain links TRBV6-1 with TRBJ1-1; TRBD1 aligns across 7 bases. Trimming removed 7 bases from V and 6 bases from J; junction bases left unmatched: 11. Germline assignment: CDR1 MNHNS and CDR2 SASEGT. The CDR3 runs 14 residues. The CDR3 sequence: CASIPTGAKAEAFF. The CDR3 DNA is TGTGCCAGCATTCCCACAGGGGCTAAGGCTGAAGCTTTCTTT.

A note on this clone: Other DNA sequences in this specimen translate into the identical CDR3. The gene calls are TRBV19 and TRBJ2-7, with 9 bases matching TRBD1. The CDR3 covers 14 residues. The junction had 3 bases not matched to a gene; V was cut back by 3 bases and J by 3 bases. Germline V gene data show CDR1 as LNHDA and CDR2 as SQIVND (reference sequence). The CDR3 loop reads CASSIGQGLYEQYF. CDR3 nucleotides: TGTGCCAGTAGTATTGGACAGGGGCTCTACGAGCAGTACTTC.

The rearrangement uses TRBV7-2 and TRBJ2-1, with D unclear. The CDR3 contains 15 residues. V gave up 1 base and J gave up 5 bases, with 12 bases separating them. In germline, CDR1 is SGHTA, CDR2 FQGNSA. CDR3 amino acids: CASSLDFSRHNEQFF. The CDR3 DNA reads as TGTGCCAGCAGCTTAGATTTCTCAAGGCACAATGAGCAGTTCTTC.

This clone occurred a few times. The identical CDR3 is also encoded by other nucleotide sequences in the sample. This chain uses TRBV19 with TRBJ1-6, with 9 bases matching TRBD1. Unmatched junction bases numbered 4, after V lost 3 bases and J lost 10 bases. The CDR3 consists of 14 residues. Germline CDR1 reads LNHDA; CDR2 reads SQIVND (reference sequence). CDR3 sequence reads: CASSIGQGISPLHF. The CDR3 coding sequence is TGTGCCAGTAGTATCGGACAGGGGATCTCACCCCTCCACTTT.